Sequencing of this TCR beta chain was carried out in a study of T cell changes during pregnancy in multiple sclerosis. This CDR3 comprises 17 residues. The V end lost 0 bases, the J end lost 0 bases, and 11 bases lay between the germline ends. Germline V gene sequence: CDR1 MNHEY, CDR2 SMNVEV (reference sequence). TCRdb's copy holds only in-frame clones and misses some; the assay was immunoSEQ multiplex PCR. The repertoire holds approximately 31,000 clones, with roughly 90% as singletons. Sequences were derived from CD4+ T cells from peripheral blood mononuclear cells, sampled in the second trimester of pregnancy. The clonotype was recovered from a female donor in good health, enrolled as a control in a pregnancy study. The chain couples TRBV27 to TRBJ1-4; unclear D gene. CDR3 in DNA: TGTGCCAGCAGTTTATCACCGACAATTTCAACTAATGAAAAACTGTTTTTT. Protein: CASSLSPTISTNEKLFF.